This T cell receptor beta chain appears in the sequencing data of a study of control samples from healthy donors and cancer patients. This table comes from immunoSEQ multiplex PCR, and its TCRdb copy is limited to in-frame clones, with some not included. This sample has about 120,000 clones, with around nine tenths found just once. Germline V gene lookup returns CDR1 KGHDR and CDR2 SFDVKD. This CDR3 spans 12 amino acids. V shed 2 bases and J shed 7 bases, with 7 bases lying between them. The gene calls are TRBV24-1 and TRBJ1-1; the D is unclear. This clonotype was sampled from a man aged 30-40 years in good health. The sample was blood. CDR3 amino acids: CATSDWGIEAFF. CDR3 bases: TGTGCCACCAGTGATTGGGGTATTGAAGCTTTCTTT.